The 27 T cell receptor beta chains given below trace back to one sample, sequenced in a study of blood T cell repertoires in COVID-19. Only in-frame clones appear in the TCRdb table, and some are missing; sequencing was by immunoSEQ multiplex PCR. Of tens of thousands of clones listed, around nine tenths were seen once; the top ten hold 7.5% to 9.5%. The sequenced material came from peripheral blood. Source of these receptors: a human donor in a cohort sampled during active COVID-19.

This clone occurred once. Other DNA sequences in the sample encode the same CDR3. The rearrangement uses TRBV27 and TRBJ1-2; D not resolved. CDR1 is MNHEY, CDR2 SMNVEV, per germline (reference sequence). Trimming removed 3 bases from V and 3 bases from J, with 8 bases in between. The CDR3 is 13 residues long. CDR3 region: CASSFGRDYGYTF. CDR3 DNA sequence: TGTGCCAGCAGTTTTGGGCGGGACTATGGCTACACCTTC.

V is TRBV7-9 and J is TRBJ1-5; no firm D call. The V and J ends lost 3 bases and 2 bases respectively, with 8 bases between them. The CDR3 spans 14 residues. In germline, CDR1 is SEHNR, CDR2 FQNEAQ (reference sequence). The CDR3 loop reads CASSLTTGNQPQHF. CDR3 DNA: TGTGCCAGCAGCTTGACCACAGGCAATCAGCCCCAGCATTTT. Looking up the rest from reference TRBV7-9 and TRBJ1-5 gives the full variable domain: DTGVSQNPRHKITKRGQNVTFRCDPISEHNRLYWYRQTLGQGPEFLTYFQNEAQLEKSRLLSDRFSAERPKGSFSTLEIQRTEQGDSAMYLCASSLTTGNQPQHFGDGTRLSIL.

This chain links TRBV6-1 with TRBJ2-3, with D possibly matching TRBD2 (6 bases). There are 15 residues in the CDR3. V shed 1 base and J shed 3 bases, with 11 bases lying between them. Germline V gives CDR1 MNHNS, CDR2 SASEGT. Written as DNA, the CDR3 is TGTGCCAGCAGTGAAGGACTAGGTGAGACAGATACGCAGTATTTT. This translates into CASSEGLGETDTQYF.

This clone was seen a handful of times. The V call is TRBV5-1, the J call TRBJ1-2, with D possibly matching TRBD1 (6 bases). With 3 bases removed from V and 3 bases from J, the gap between germline ends came to 9 bases. This CDR3 is 13 amino acids long. The germline gives CDR1 SGHRS, CDR2 YFSETQ. The CDR3 loop reads CASSSAGDYGYTF. The CDR3 nucleotides are TGCGCCAGCAGCTCGGCAGGGGACTATGGCTACACCTTC.

The genes are TRBV5-5 and TRBJ2-7; TRBD1 agrees at 9 bases. The CDR3 loop spans 17 amino acids. Germline V gene sequence: CDR1 SGHKS, CDR2 YYEKEE (reference sequence). With 0 bases clipped from V and 0 bases from J, the junction kept 7 bases outside the gene matches. The DNA for the CDR3 is TGTGCCAGCAGCTTGGAACGGGGACAGGGCAGCTCCTACGAGCAGTACTTC. It encodes CASSLERGQGSSYEQYF.

The J gene is TRBJ2-7, the V gene TRBV4-1; D gene ambiguous. This CDR3 has 17 residues. Per germline, CDR1 MGHRA and CDR2 YSYEKL. Trimming shortened V by 1 base and J by 1 base, and 17 bases separated the two germline ends. CDR3 sequence (DNA): TGCGCCAGCAGCCAAGGGATAGTGGGCTTGGTATCCTACGAGCAGTACTTC. Translation: CASSQGIVGLVSYEQYF.

This sequence joins TRBV29-1 and TRBJ2-7; D unclear. CDR1 is SQVTM, CDR2 ANQGSEA, per germline. Trimming shortened V by 4 bases and J by 1 base, and 11 bases separated the two germline ends. The CDR3 contains 13 residues. The CDR3 coding sequence is TGCAGCGTTGTAAGTCAGAAGTCCTACGAGCAGTACTTC. Protein sequence: CSVVSQKSYEQYF.

This rearrangement joins TRBV4-1 to TRBJ2-7, with TRBD2 identical over 11 bases. The CDR3 runs to 16 residues. V was pared by 0 bases and J by 4 bases, with 5 bases of the junction left unmatched. From germline, CDR1 is MGHRA and CDR2 YSYEKL. This CDR3 is CASSQDSTSGGYEQYF. CDR3 sequence (DNA): TGCGCCAGCAGCCAAGATTCTACTAGCGGGGGTTACGAGCAGTACTTC.

J is TRBJ1-5 and V is TRBV2; 7 bases are shared with TRBD1. Unmatched junction bases numbered 10, after V lost 0 bases and J lost 11 bases. The CDR3 is 15 amino acids. Germline V lookup: CDR1 SNHLY, CDR2 FYNNEI. CDR3 nucleotide sequence: TGTGCCAGCAGTGAAGCAGGGGGCTCCGTCTGGTCCCAGCATTTT. Its protein is CASSEAGGSVWSQHF. Filled out from reference TRBV2 and TRBJ1-5, the complete variable domain reads EPEVTQTPSHQVTQMGQEVILRCVPISNHLYFYWYRQILGQKVEFLVSFYNNEISEKSEIFDDQFSVERPDGSNFTLKIRSTKLEDSAMYFCASSEAGGSVWSQHFGDGTRLSIL.

The V gene is TRBV5-1, the J gene TRBJ1-1, with TRBD1 as a possible D gene (6 bases). The V gene's germline CDR1 is SGHRS and CDR2 YFSETQ. The germline V and J ends were trimmed by 2 bases and 5 bases, with 16 bases remaining between them. The CDR3 is 15 amino acids. CDR3 coding DNA: TGCGCCAGCAGCTTAAAGTCTCCAGGGGAGACTGAAGCTTTCTTT. Translation gives CASSLKSPGETEAFF.

As DNA, the CDR3 is TGCGCCAGCAGCCACCCACAGCTTGCCACTGAAGCTTTCTTT. Protein sequence: CASSHPQLATEAFF. The V and J genes are TRBV4-1 and TRBJ1-1, with D unresolved. Trimming shortened V by 3 bases and J by 4 bases, and 12 bases separated the two germline ends. CDR3 length: 14 amino acids. Germline assignment: CDR1 MGHRA and CDR2 YSYEKL.

CDR3 loop: CAIAGTASGNTIYF. CDR3 coding DNA: TGTGCCATCGCCGGGACAGCCTCTGGAAACACCATATATTTT. J is TRBJ1-3 and V is TRBV6-6; 7 positions match TRBD1. Germline assignment: CDR1 MNHNY and CDR2 SVGAGI (reference sequence). This CDR3 is 14 amino acids long. With 10 bases clipped from V and 0 bases from J, the junction kept 6 bases outside the gene matches.

The chain combines TRBV4-1 with TRBJ1-1; 7 nucleotides line up with TRBD1. Germline trimming cut 8 bases from V and 1 base from J; bases unmatched to any gene: 7. Germline V gene sequence: CDR1 MGHRA, CDR2 YSYEKL. The CDR3 contains 14 residues. The CDR3 nucleotides read TGCGCCAGCTCGCCGGGACAGCAGAACACTGAAGCTTTCTTT. It yields the protein CASSPGQQNTEAFF.

The genes are TRBV6-9 and TRBJ2-7; 10 bases are a match to TRBD1. V lost 4 bases and J lost 6; bases outside the gene matches: 9. CDR1 and CDR2 from the germline V gene are MNHGY and SVAAGI. CDR3 size: 15 residues. The CDR3 DNA is TGTGCCAGCAGTTTCAGACAGGGGGCTACGCTCGAGCAGTACTTC. It codes for CASSFRQGATLEQYF.

In this sample, this clone turned up once. V gene TRBV18 combines with J gene TRBJ2-7; the match to TRBD2 covers 7 bases. V gave up 6 bases and J gave up 7 bases; unmatched junction bases: 3. Per the germline V gene, CDR1 is KGHSH and CDR2 is LQKENI. The CDR3 is 11 amino acids. CDR3 nucleotides: TGTGCCAGCTCCCGGGGGGAAGAGCAGTACTTC. Translated, it gives CASSRGEEQYF.

The J gene is TRBJ2-7, the V gene TRBV27; 12 bases align to TRBD2. Trimming at V came to 3 bases and at J to 6 bases, leaving 9 bases not matched to a gene. Germline-derived CDR1 and CDR2 are MNHEY and SMNVEV (reference sequence). This CDR3 has 16 residues. The CDR3 DNA is TGTGCCAGCAGTTTCTGGACTAGCGGGGCGATTTCCGAGCAGTACTTC. Translating it yields CASSFWTSGAISEQYF.

This chain uses TRBV6-6 with TRBJ1-1; TRBD1 agrees at 7 bases. J lost 1 base, V lost 0 bases, and 5 bases had no gene match. The length of the CDR3 is 16 residues. The germline V gene encodes CDR1 MNHNY and CDR2 SVGAGI (reference sequence). The CDR3 is CASSYSKGTANTEAFF. CDR3 nucleotides: TGTGCCAGCAGTTACTCGAAGGGGACAGCGAACACTGAAGCTTTCTTT.

The chain carries TRBV12-3 or TRBV12-4 and TRBJ2-7, with D unresolved. CDR3 length: 12 amino acids. The V end lost 2 bases, the J end lost 4 bases, and 6 bases lay between the germline ends. The CDR3 sequence is CASSLIAYEQYF. CDR3 bases: TGTGCCAGCAGTTTAATAGCATACGAGCAGTACTTC.

This clone was observed a handful of times. The rearrangement joins TRBV7-3 to TRBJ2-4; TRBD2 might be the D (6 bases). In germline, CDR1 is SGHTA, CDR2 FQGTGA. V was trimmed by 0 bases and J by 8 bases, leaving 11 bases between them. The CDR3 has 14 amino acids. CDR3 coding DNA: TGTGCCAGCAGCTTAACGGGAGGCGTAGACATTCAGTACTTC. Residues: CASSLTGGVDIQYF.

J is TRBJ1-6 and V is TRBV19; no firm D call. V lost 0 bases to trimming and J lost 9 bases, with 3 bases between them. Germline V gene lookup returns CDR1 LNHDA and CDR2 SQIVND (reference sequence). This CDR3 contains 12 residues. The CDR3 loop is CASSIDRSPLHF. In nucleotides, the CDR3 is TGTGCCAGTAGTATAGACCGTTCACCCCTCCACTTT.

V is TRBV5-6 and J is TRBJ1-2; D is possibly TRBD1 (5 bases). The CDR3 covers 13 residues. V was trimmed by 0 bases and J by 8 bases, leaving 11 bases between them. Germline lookup yields CDR1 SGHDT and CDR2 YYEEEE. The CDR3 sequence is CASSLVVQGGYTF. CDR3 DNA sequence: TGTGCCAGCAGCTTGGTGGTCCAGGGAGGCTACACCTTC.

This sequence joins TRBV7-2 and TRBJ1-2; no clear D. The CDR3 covers 15 residues. CDR1 is SGHTA and CDR2 is FQGNSA in the germline V gene. Trimming cost V 5 bases and J 3 bases, with 16 bases left between them. The CDR3 loop reads CASSPGGLADYGYTF. As DNA, the CDR3 is TGTGCCAGCAGCCCAGGAGGGCTGGCTGACTATGGCTACACCTTC.

The rearrangement links TRBV15 to TRBJ1-1; D is unresolved. With 4 bases removed from V and 7 bases from J, the gap between germline ends came to 13 bases. CDR3 length: 13 residues. CDR1 LNHNV and CDR2 YYDKDF come from the germline V gene (reference sequence). CDR3 amino acids: CATSKRGRYEAFF. The CDR3 DNA is TGTGCCACCAGCAAGCGGGGTCGATATGAAGCTTTCTTT.

The V and J genes are TRBV6-5 and TRBJ2-7; TRBD2 is a possible D gene (7 bases). Deletions cut 6 bases from V and 3 bases from J, with 18 bases between. From germline, CDR1 is MNHEY and CDR2 SVGAGI. The CDR3 spans 15 residues. CDR3 DNA: TGTGCCAGCAGAATAAAAGGGGGGGGTGGCTACGAGCAGTACTTC. Its protein product is CASRIKGGGGYEQYF.

J is TRBJ2-7 and V is TRBV2, with 10 bases matching TRBD1. CDR1 SNHLY and CDR2 FYNNEI come from the germline V gene. V was clipped by 7 bases and J by 0 bases; unmatched bases: 30. The CDR3 loop spans 23 amino acids. The CDR3 protein is CASTSRAGQGNWFLITSSYEQYF. CDR3 in DNA: TGTGCCAGCACCTCAAGGGCGGGACAGGGGAATTGGTTTCTCATTACTAGCTCCTACGAGCAGTACTTC.

CDR3 in amino acids: CASSQEVVPPYSYEQYF. The CDR3 nucleotides read TGCGCCAGCAGCCAAGAGGTCGTACCCCCCTACTCCTACGAGCAGTACTTC. The rearrangement uses TRBV4-3 and TRBJ2-7; D is ambiguous. The CDR3 extends over 17 amino acids. Germline V gives CDR1 LGHNA, CDR2 YSLEER. Trimming removed 0 bases at V and 0 bases at J, with 15 bases between.

The rearrangement uses TRBV7-5 and TRBJ1-1; the tabulated D call, TRBD1, remains unverified against the DNA. TRBV7-5 is a pseudogene locus. The CDR3 spans 19 residues. The CDR3 bases are TGTGTCAGAAGTTCGAACGCCGGCGGACAGGGGGCAGGACGCGCTGAAGCTTTCTTT. Translated, it gives CVRSSNAGGQGAGRAEAFF.